This T cell receptor beta chain was retrieved from a study of cytomegalovirus exposure and HLA in healthy donors. Findings of the study overall: In an earlier analysis, productive rearrangement rates for most beta V segments clustered near 87% or 30%.

Of note for this clone: Antigen specificity is unknown.

Primers: 60 Vbeta forward and 13 Jbeta reverse. Sequenced by immunoSEQ multiplex PCR; TCRdb stores in-frame clones only, minus some. The sample has about 190,000 clones; roughly four fifths are singletons. The sample comprised PBMCs. This sequence was found in a man aged 18 to 29 in good health and CMV-seronegative.

CDR3 nucleotides: TGTGCCAGCGGGACTTTCCGAGAGACCCAGTACTTC. Protein sequence: CASGTFRETQYF. The chain combines TRBV13 with TRBJ2-5; a possible D gene is TRBD2 (6 bases). The CDR3 is 12 amino acids. V was cut by 8 bases and J by 4 bases, with 11 bases left in between. Germline values: CDR1 PRHDT, CDR2 FYEKMQ (reference sequence). The full variable domain, its missing parts supplied by reference TRBV13 and TRBJ2-5, is AAGVIQSPRHLIKEKRETATLKCYPIPRHDTVYWYQQGPGQDPQFLISFYEKMQSDKGSIPDRFSAQQFSDYHSELNMSSLELGDSALYFCASGTFRETQYFGPGTRLLVL.